A selection of T cell receptor beta chains follows, all from one sample in a study of T-cell reconstitution after alpha-beta-depleted transplantation in children. MiXCR was run by TCRdb on the PCR reads, yielding one entry per CDR3 protein. Among roughly 400,000 distinct CDR3 sequences listed, about a fifth were seen once. The input for sequencing was PBMCs from the stem cell graft donor, taken from the stem cell graft. These receptor sequences come from a human donor who donated a stem cell graft to a child with acute myeloid leukemia. The CDR3 runs from the conserved cysteine through the conserved F or W. D genes are given only for firm matches. Part of the rows lack a size; the others show once, few, many or a class for expanded clones.

clone size	V gene	J gene	D gene	CDR3 protein	CDR3 DNA
.	TRBV2	TRBJ2-1	TRBD2	CAIPSGNEQFF	TGTGCCATACCTAGCGGGAATGAGCAGTTCTTC
.	TRBV28	TRBJ2-1	.	CASRRTGYNEQFF	TGTGCCAGCAGAAGAACGGGCTACAATGAGCAGTTCTTC
few	TRBV7-2	TRBJ2-7	.	CASSYLAVPYEQYF	TGTGCCAGCAGCTACTTAGCGGTACCCTACGAGCAGTACTTC
many	TRBV12-3/TRBV12-4	TRBJ2-3	TRBD2	CASSLRGARDTQYF	TGTGCCAGCAGTTTGCGGGGGGCTAGAGATACGCAGTATTTT
.	TRBV18	TRBJ2-1	TRBD2	CASSVRASGRGNEQFF	TGTGCCAGCTCCGTGAGGGCTAGCGGGAGAGGAAATGAGCAGTTCTTC
few	TRBV7-6	TRBJ2-1	TRBD2	CASSTSSGGDNEQFF	TGTGCCAGCAGTACCTCTAGCGGTGGGGACAATGAGCAGTTCTTC
many	TRBV27	TRBJ2-7	TRBD2	CASSLSAGLDYEQYF	TGTGCCAGCAGTTTATCGGCGGGACTAGACTACGAGCAGTACTTC
many	TRBV20-1	TRBJ2-1	.	CSATGTAYNEQFF	TGCAGTGCGACCGGGACTGCCTACAATGAGCAGTTCTTC
.	TRBV20-1	TRBJ2-6	TRBD1	CSARGVPGQGAGANVLTF	TGCAGTGCTAGAGGCGTCCCGGGACAGGGGGCAGGGGCCAACGTCCTGACTTTC
.	TRBV15	TRBJ1-5	.	CATSRGSSNQPQHF	TGTGCCACCAGCAGAGGTAGCAGCAATCAGCCCCAGCATTTT
many	TRBV12-3/TRBV12-4	TRBJ2-7	.	CASSLTGAYEQYF	TGTGCCAGCAGTTTAACCGGGGCCTACGAGCAGTACTTC
few	TRBV7-3	TRBJ2-1	TRBD2	CASSLERDSYNEQFF	TGTGCCAGCAGCTTAGAGCGGGATTCCTACAATGAGCAGTTCTTC
few	TRBV20-1	TRBJ2-1	TRBD1	CSAPLTGGYYNEQFF	TGCAGTGCTCCCCTCACAGGGGGCTACTACAATGAGCAGTTCTTC
few	TRBV12-3/TRBV12-4	TRBJ1-3	TRBD1	CASSIGTANTIYF	TGTGCCAGCAGTATAGGGACAGCCAACACCATATATTTT
few	TRBV20-1	TRBJ2-7	.	CSAKIKRDSAYEQYF	TGCAGTGCTAAAATAAAGCGGGACAGCGCCTACGAGCAGTACTTC
many	TRBV20-1	TRBJ2-1	.	CSARGPNGRIKSSYNEQFF	TGCAGTGCTAGGGGGCCTAACGGGCGGATTAAAAGCTCCTACAATGAGCAGTTCTTC
many	TRBV6-5	TRBJ2-7	.	CASSYQLGQTQYF	TGTGCCAGCAGTTACCAACTTGGACAGACTCAGTACTTC
.	TRBV2	TRBJ2-5	.	CASVRGLIRRNQETQYF	TGTGCCAGTGTCCGGGGGCTGATCCGGCGCAACCAAGAGACCCAGTACTTC
.	TRBV24-1	TRBJ2-5	TRBD2	CATSVGRYEETQYF	TGTGCCACCAGTGTCGGGAGGTACGAAGAGACCCAGTACTTC
.	TRBV28	TRBJ1-5	.	CASSFKVGLSNQPQHF	TGTGCCAGCAGTTTCAAGGTAGGGCTTAGCAATCAGCCCCAGCATTTT
few	TRBV12-3/TRBV12-4	TRBJ2-1	.	CASRGAVTYNEQFF	TGTGCCAGCCGAGGGGCAGTAACTTACAATGAGCAGTTCTTC
.	TRBV5-4	TRBJ2-7	.	CASSWAGQISYEQYF	TGTGCCAGCAGCTGGGCGGGACAGATATCCTACGAGCAGTACTTC
few	TRBV15	TRBJ2-2	TRBD2	CATSSSKRASGRATGELFF	TGTGCCACCAGCAGTTCGAAGAGAGCTAGCGGGAGGGCCACCGGGGAGCTGTTTTTT
few	TRBV7-2	TRBJ2-5	TRBD2	CASSLLTAAGGLETQYF	TGTGCCAGCAGCTTACTGACGGCGGCGGGAGGACTCGAGACCCAGTACTTC
many	TRBV20-1	TRBJ1-5	TRBD1	CSAEDRDGNQPQHF	TGCAGTGCAGAGGACAGGGACGGCAATCAGCCCCAGCATTTT
.	TRBV20-1	TRBJ2-5	.	CSASPDSHQETQYF	TGCAGTGCATCTCCAGACAGTCACCAAGAGACCCAGTACTTC
.	TRBV7-9	TRBJ2-6	TRBD2	CASSFGLAGAGANVLTF	TGTGCCAGCAGCTTCGGACTAGCGGGAGCTGGGGCCAACGTCCTGACTTTC
.	TRBV12-3/TRBV12-4	TRBJ2-6	.	CASTVPFSGANVLTF	TGTGCCAGCACCGTCCCCTTCTCTGGGGCCAACGTCCTGACTTTC
few	TRBV2	TRBJ2-1	.	CASSRRGWDREYNEQFF	TGTGCCAGCAGTCGGCGGGGTTGGGACAGAGAATACAATGAGCAGTTCTTC
.	TRBV15	TRBJ2-1	TRBD2	CATSREYLAGVVYNEQFF	TGTGCCACCAGCAGAGAGTACCTAGCGGGAGTGGTCTACAATGAGCAGTTCTTC
many	TRBV6-2/TRBV6-3	TRBJ2-5	.	CASSYGRESTQYF	TGTGCCAGCAGTTACGGTCGGGAGAGCACCCAGTACTTC
few	TRBV21-1	TRBJ2-7	.	CASIPRFTGFRFEQYF	TGTGCCAGCATCCCGCGATTCACAGGGTTTCGTTTCGAGCAGTACTTC
many	TRBV20-1	TRBJ2-5	TRBD2	CSARDLASGSFSETQYF	TGCAGTGCTAGAGATCTTGCTAGCGGGAGTTTTTCGGAGACCCAGTACTTC